The next 8 T cell receptor beta chains were all read from a single sample in a study of shared clonotypes between healthy human individuals (TCRdb year 2020). The library was obtained by the immunoSEQ multiplex PCR assay. TCRdb carries this immuneACCESS record with in-frame sequences only. Its versions omit some clonotypes, under half of them owing to an unresolved V gene in the studies checked, with the rest unexplained. This sample is represented by roughly 300,000 clones; about 70% of them were singletons. The ten largest make up roughly 10% of the sample. The sequenced material came from memory CD4+ T cells sorted from blood. Reading the label with the study, this specimen's cell subset or site is: CD45RA-negative fraction. The receptors originated from a man aged 30-40 years in good health.

The rearrangement uses TRBV5-8 and TRBJ2-1; 14 bases match TRBD2. Germline assignment: CDR1 SGHTS and CDR2 YDEGEE. The CDR3 sequence is 14 residues long. Losses at the gene ends were 4 bases for V and 15 bases for J; bases not matched to a gene: 9. CDR3 sequence: CASSPPGLAGARFF. DNA of the CDR3: TGTGCCAGCAGCCCACCGGGACTAGCGGGAGCCCGGTTCTTC.

The chain links TRBV6-1 to TRBJ2-3; 7 bases match TRBD2. V trimming: 4 bases; J trimming: 1 base; junction bases outside the gene matches: 2. Germline V gene lookup returns CDR1 MNHNS and CDR2 SASEGT. There are 14 residues in the CDR3. The DNA for the CDR3 is TGTGCCAGCAGTGCCGGGAGGCGCACAGATACGCAGTATTTT. Its translation: CASSAGRRTDTQYF.

The rearrangement links TRBV27 to TRBJ2-1; 7 bases match TRBD2. Trimming cost V 3 bases and J 2 bases; bases outside gene matches: 4. Germline V gene data show CDR1 as MNHEY and CDR2 as SMNVEV (reference sequence). The CDR3 contains 15 residues. The CDR3 nucleotides are TGTGCCAGCAGTTTCGCGGGAGAACCCTACAATGAGCAGTTCTTC. Amino acids: CASSFAGEPYNEQFF.

The chain links TRBV27 to TRBJ2-7; either TRBD1 or TRBD2 may fit D (5 bases each). The CDR3 loop spans 14 amino acids. Trimming removed 5 bases at V and 0 bases at J, with 11 bases between. Germline loops: CDR1 MNHEY, CDR2 SMNVEV (reference sequence). Here the CDR3 DNA reads TGTGCCAGCAGTCGGGGCCCTCCCTCCTACGAGCAGTACTTC. Amino acid sequence: CASSRGPPSYEQYF.

The V and J genes are TRBV18 and TRBJ2-7; D remains ambiguous. This CDR3 spans 13 amino acids. Germline loops: CDR1 KGHSH, CDR2 LQKENI. V lost 3 bases and J 2 bases, leaving 8 bases between the germline ends. CDR3 protein: CASSPTSTYEQYF. The CDR3 bases are TGTGCCAGCTCACCGACGTCTACCTACGAGCAGTACTTC.

This clone was seen once. V is TRBV14 and J is TRBJ1-2, with 7 bases aligning to TRBD1. Unmatched junction bases numbered 12, after V lost 5 bases and J lost 6 bases. CDR1 SGHDN and CDR2 FVKESK come from the germline V gene. This CDR3 region has 15 residues. Here the CDR3 reads CASSYQHRGADGYTF. For the CDR3, the DNA is TGTGCCAGCAGCTACCAACACAGGGGCGCCGATGGCTACACCTTC. Based on the CDR3 plus reference TRBV14 and TRBJ1-2, the full variable domain is EAGVTQFPSHSVIEKGQTVTLRCDPISGHDNLYWYRRVMGKEIKFLLHFVKESKQDESGMPNNRFLAERTGGTYSTLKVQPAELEDSGVYFCASSYQHRGADGYTFGSGTRLTVV.

CDR3 sequence: CASSVSGDGSSSYNSPLHF. In DNA form, the CDR3 reads TGCGCCAGCAGTGTTTCCGGGGACGGGTCAAGCTCCTATAATTCACCCCTCCACTTT. This sequence joins TRBV10-2 and TRBJ1-6, with D possibly being TRBD1 (5 bases). Trimming pared 4 bases from V and 0 bases from J, leaving 19 bases between. This CDR3 is built from 19 residues. Germline CDR1 WSHSY, CDR2 SAAADI.

The rearrangement joins TRBV7-2 to TRBJ2-7; 7 bases are a match to TRBD2. V was clipped by 4 bases and J by 6 bases; unmatched bases: 6. The germline gives CDR1 SGHTA, CDR2 FQGNSA. This CDR3 contains 13 residues. CDR3 bases: TGTGCCAGCAGCTACACTAGCGAGGGCGAGCAGTACTTC. Translating it yields CASSYTSEGEQYF. The whole variable domain, filled in from reference TRBV7-2 and TRBJ2-7, reads GAGVSQSPSNKVTEKGKDVELRCDPISGHTALYWYRQSLGQGLEFLIYFQGNSAPDKSGLPSDRFSAERTGGSVSTLTIQRTQQEDSAVYLCASSYTSEGEQYFGPGTRLTVT.